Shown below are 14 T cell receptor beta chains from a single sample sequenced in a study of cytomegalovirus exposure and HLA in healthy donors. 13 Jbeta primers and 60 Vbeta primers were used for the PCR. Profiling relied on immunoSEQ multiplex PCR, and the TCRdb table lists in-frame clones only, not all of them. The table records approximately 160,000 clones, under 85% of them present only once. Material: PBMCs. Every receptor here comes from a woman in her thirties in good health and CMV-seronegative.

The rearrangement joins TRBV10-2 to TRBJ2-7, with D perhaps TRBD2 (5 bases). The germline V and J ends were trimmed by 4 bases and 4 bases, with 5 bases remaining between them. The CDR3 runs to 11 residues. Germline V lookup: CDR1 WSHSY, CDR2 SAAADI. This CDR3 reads CASSGGYEQYF. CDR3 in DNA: TGCGCCAGCAGTGGAGGGTACGAGCAGTACTTC.

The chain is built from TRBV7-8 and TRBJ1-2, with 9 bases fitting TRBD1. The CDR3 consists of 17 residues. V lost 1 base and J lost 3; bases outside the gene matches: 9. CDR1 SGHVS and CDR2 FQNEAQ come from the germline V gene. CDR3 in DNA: TGTGCCAGCAGCTTAGGTGTTGGACGACAGGGGGACTATGGCTACACCTTC. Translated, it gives CASSLGVGRQGDYGYTF.

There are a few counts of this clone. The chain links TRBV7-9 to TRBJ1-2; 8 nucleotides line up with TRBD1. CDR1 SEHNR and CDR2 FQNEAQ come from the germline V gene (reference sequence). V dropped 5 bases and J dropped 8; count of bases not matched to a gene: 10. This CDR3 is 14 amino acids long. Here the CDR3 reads CASSPSGGRGGYTF. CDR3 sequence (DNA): TGTGCCAGCAGCCCGTCAGGGGGCAGGGGAGGCTACACCTTC.

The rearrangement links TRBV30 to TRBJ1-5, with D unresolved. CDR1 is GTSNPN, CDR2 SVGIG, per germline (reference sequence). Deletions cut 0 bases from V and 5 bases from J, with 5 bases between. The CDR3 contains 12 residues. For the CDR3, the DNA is TGTGCCTGGAGTGTACAGCATCAGCCCCAGCATTTT. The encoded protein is CAWSVQHQPQHF.

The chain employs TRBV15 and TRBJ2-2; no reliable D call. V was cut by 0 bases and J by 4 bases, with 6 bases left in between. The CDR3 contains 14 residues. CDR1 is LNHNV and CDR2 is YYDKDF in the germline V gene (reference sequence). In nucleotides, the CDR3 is TGTGCCACCAGCAGAGATCCGTTCACCGGGGAGCTGTTTTTT. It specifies CATSRDPFTGELFF.

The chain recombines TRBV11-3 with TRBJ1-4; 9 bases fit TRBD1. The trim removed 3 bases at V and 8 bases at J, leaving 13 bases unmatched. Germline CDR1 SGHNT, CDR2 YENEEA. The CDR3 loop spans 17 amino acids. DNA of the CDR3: TGTGCCAGCAGCTTCGGACCTACAGGGGGCACTCGGGAAAAACTGTTTTTT. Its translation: CASSFGPTGGTREKLFF. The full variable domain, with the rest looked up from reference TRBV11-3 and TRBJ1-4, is EAGVVQSPRYKIIEKKQPVAFWCNPISGHNTLYWYLQNLGQGPELLIRYENEEAVDDSQLPKDRFSAERLKGVDSTLKIQPAELGDSAVYLCASSFGPTGGTREKLFFGSGTQLSVL.

Here the CDR3 reads CASSQVGLAPYTQYF. DNA for the CDR3: TGTGCCAGCAGCCAAGTTGGTCTAGCACCCTATACGCAGTATTTT. The V and J genes are TRBV14 and TRBJ2-3; the D gene is possibly TRBD2 (5 bases). CDR3 length: 15 residues. Looked up from germline, CDR1 is SGHDN and CDR2 is FVKESK. The V and J ends lost 1 base and 7 bases respectively, with 15 bases between them. Supplemented by reference TRBV14 and TRBJ2-3, the full variable domain reads EAGVTQFPSHSVIEKGQTVTLRCDPISGHDNLYWYRRVMGKEIKFLLHFVKESKQDESGMPNNRFLAERTGGTYSTLKVQPAELEDSGVYFCASSQVGLAPYTQYFGPGTRLTVL.

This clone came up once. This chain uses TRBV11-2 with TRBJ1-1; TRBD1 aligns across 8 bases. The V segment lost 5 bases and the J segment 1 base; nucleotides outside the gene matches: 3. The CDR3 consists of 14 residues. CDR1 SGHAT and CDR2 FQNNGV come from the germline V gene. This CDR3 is CASSKGQGNTEAFF. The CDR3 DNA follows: TGTGCCAGCAGCAAAGGACAGGGGAACACTGAAGCTTTCTTT.

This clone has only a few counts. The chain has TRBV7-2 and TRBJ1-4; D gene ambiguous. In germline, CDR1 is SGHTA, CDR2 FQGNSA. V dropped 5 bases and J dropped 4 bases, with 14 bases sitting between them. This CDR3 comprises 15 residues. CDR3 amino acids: CASSLSSGINEKLFF. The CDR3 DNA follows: TGTGCCAGCAGCCTAAGTAGCGGGATTAATGAAAAACTGTTTTTT. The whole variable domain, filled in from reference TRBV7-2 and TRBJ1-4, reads GAGVSQSPSNKVTEKGKDVELRCDPISGHTALYWYRQSLGQGLEFLIYFQGNSAPDKSGLPSDRFSAERTGGSVSTLTIQRTQQEDSAVYLCASSLSSGINEKLFFGSGTQLSVL.

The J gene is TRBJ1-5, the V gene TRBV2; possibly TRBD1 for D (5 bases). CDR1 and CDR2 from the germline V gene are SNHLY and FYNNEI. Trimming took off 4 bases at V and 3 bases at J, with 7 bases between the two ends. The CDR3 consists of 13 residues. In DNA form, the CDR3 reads TGTGCCAGCAGTGCAGGGTACAATCAGCCCCAGCATTTT. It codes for CASSAGYNQPQHF.

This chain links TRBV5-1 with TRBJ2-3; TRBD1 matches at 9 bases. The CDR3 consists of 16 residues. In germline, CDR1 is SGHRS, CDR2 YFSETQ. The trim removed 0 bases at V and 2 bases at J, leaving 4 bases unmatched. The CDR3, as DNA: TGCGCCAGCAGCTTGGCTGGGACAGGGATCACAGATACGCAGTATTTT. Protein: CASSLAGTGITDTQYF.

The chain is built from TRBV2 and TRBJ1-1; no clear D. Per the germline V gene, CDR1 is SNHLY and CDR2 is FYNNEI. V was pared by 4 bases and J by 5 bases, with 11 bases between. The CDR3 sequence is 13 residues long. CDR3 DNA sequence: TGTGCCAGCAGTGTTCAACCGGGAACTGAAGCTTTCTTT. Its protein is CASSVQPGTEAFF.

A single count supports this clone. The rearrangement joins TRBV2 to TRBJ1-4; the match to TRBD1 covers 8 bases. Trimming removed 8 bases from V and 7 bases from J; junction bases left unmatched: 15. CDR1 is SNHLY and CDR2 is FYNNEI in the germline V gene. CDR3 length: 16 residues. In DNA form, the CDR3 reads TGTGCCAGCGTCGCCCGATCCGGGACAGGTTCTGAAAAACTGTTTTTT. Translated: CASVARSGTGSEKLFF.

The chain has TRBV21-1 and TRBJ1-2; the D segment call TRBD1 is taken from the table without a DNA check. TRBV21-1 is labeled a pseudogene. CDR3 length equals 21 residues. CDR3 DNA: TGTGCCAGCAGCAAAGATTTCAGTGCGGTCGCCCGGGACAGAATTAACTATGGCTACACCTTC. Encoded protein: CASSKDFSAVARDRINYGYTF.